The next 27 T cell receptor beta chains were all read from a single sample in a study of response to subunit inactivated influenza vaccine. Using its own MiXCR run on the RT-PCR reads, TCRdb lists one record per CDR3 protein. The repertoire consists of fewer than 750,000 distinct CDR3 sequences, with 14% occurring once and the leading ten covering over 8.5%. Sequenced material: PBMCs from blood, taken roughly 12 days after vaccination. The receptors here all came from a man between 50 and 59 years old who received an inactivated influenza vaccine.

The V call is TRBV5-1, the J call TRBJ1-1; D is possibly TRBD1 (6 bases). CDR1 and CDR2 from the germline V gene are SGHRS and YFSETQ. The V end was cut by 4 bases, the J end by 1 base, with 11 bases between. CDR3 length equals 14 residues. The CDR3 protein is CASSGDISNTEAFF. DNA of the CDR3: TGCGCCAGCAGCGGGGACATCTCGAACACTGAAGCTTTCTTT.

The genes are TRBV2 and TRBJ2-7, with D possibly TRBD2 on 5 matching bases. The germline CDR1 and CDR2 sequences are SNHLY and FYNNEI. V lost 7 bases and J lost 2, with 18 bases in between. This CDR3 spans 15 amino acids. The CDR3, as DNA: TGTGCCAGCACTAAAGGTAGCGCCAAGCCCTACGAGCAGTACTTC. Translated: CASTKGSAKPYEQYF.

This clonotype was seen ten or more times. The chain is built from TRBV5-1 and TRBJ2-3, with D possibly being TRBD1 (6 bases). V shed 6 bases and J shed 6 bases, with 17 bases lying between them. Germline values: CDR1 SGHRS, CDR2 YFSETQ. The CDR3 contains 14 residues. CDR3 region: CASKWAGAGDTQYF. Here the CDR3 DNA reads TGCGCCAGCAAGTGGGCAGGGGCCGGCGATACGCAGTATTTT.

This clonotype turned up a few times. V usage is TRBV6-5 and J usage is TRBJ2-7, with D unclear. Germline CDR1 MNHEY, CDR2 SVGAGI. The CDR3 is 14 residues long. V was trimmed by 2 bases and J by 4 bases, leaving 12 bases between them. CDR3: CASSYRAKVYEQYF. The CDR3 bases are TGTGCCAGCAGTTACCGGGCCAAGGTTTACGAGCAGTACTTC.

The gene calls are TRBV5-1 and TRBJ2-7; D might be TRBD2 (5 bases). CDR3 size: 13 residues. V shed 5 bases and J shed 2 bases, with 11 bases lying between them. CDR1 is SGHRS, CDR2 YFSETQ, per germline. CDR3 in DNA: TGCGCCAGCAGTCACGTCGGGACCTACGAGCAGTACTTC. This gives the protein CASSHVGTYEQYF.

This clonotype has only a few counts. The chain's CDR3 is CASSPPGGTQYF. CDR3 coding DNA: TGTGCCAGCAGTCCCCCTGGGGGTACGCAGTATTTT. The chain employs TRBV28 and TRBJ2-3; D could derive from TRBD1 or TRBD2 (5 bases each). Trimming left V 5 bases short and J 8 bases short, with 11 bases between. The CDR3 has 12 amino acids. The germline V gene encodes CDR1 MDHEN and CDR2 SYDVKM.

This clonotype has just one count. V and J are TRBV18 and TRBJ1-5; D is uncertain. Trimming cost V 2 bases and J 7 bases, with 6 bases left between them. CDR1 is KGHSH, CDR2 LQKENI, per germline. The CDR3 extends over 12 amino acids. DNA of the CDR3: TGTGCCAGCTCACCAGGGGTCCAGCCCCAGCATTTT. Translating gives CASSPGVQPQHF.

The chain employs TRBV11-2 and TRBJ2-7; D gene unclear. The CDR3 has 13 residues. Germline lookup yields CDR1 SGHAT and CDR2 FQNNGV. Trimming left V 2 bases short and J 1 base short, with 6 bases between. The CDR3 reads CASSLRFSYEQYF. The CDR3 region has the DNA TGTGCCAGCAGCTTAAGGTTTTCCTACGAGCAGTACTTC.

This clonotype occurred a few times. CDR3 loop: CASSRTGGSGANVLTF. The DNA of the CDR3 is TGTGCCAGCAGTCGTACAGGGGGCTCTGGGGCCAACGTCCTGACTTTC. V and J are TRBV3-1 and TRBJ2-6; 8 nucleotides match TRBD1. Germline-derived CDR1 and CDR2 are LGHDT and YNNKEL (reference sequence). This CDR3 has 16 amino acids. V shed 6 bases and J 0 bases; nucleotides not matched to a gene: 4.

In DNA, the CDR3 is TGCAGCGTTGAAGGGCCTAGCGGGAGCGGGGTTACGCAGTATTTT. Residues: CSVEGPSGSGVTQYF. The chain employs TRBV29-1 and TRBJ2-3; 10 nucleotides align to TRBD2. The CDR3 has 15 residues. Trimming cost V 1 base and J 8 bases; bases outside gene matches: 9. CDR1 is SQVTM and CDR2 is ANQGSEA in the germline V gene.

This clonotype has just a few counts. The genes are TRBV10-3 and TRBJ2-2; TRBD1 aligns across 7 bases. The J segment lost 5 bases and the V segment lost 9 bases, leaving 9 bases of the junction unmatched. The length of the CDR3 is 14 residues. Germline CDR1 is ENHRY and CDR2 is SYGVKD. The CDR3 reads CAINPGQSTGELFF. DNA of the CDR3: TGTGCCATTAATCCGGGACAGAGTACCGGGGAGCTGTTTTTT.

This clonotype was seen ten or more times. The genes are TRBV12-3 or TRBV12-4 and TRBJ1-2; TRBD1 is a possible D gene (5 bases). This CDR3 spans 14 amino acids. Trimming stripped 2 bases from V and 2 bases from J, with 9 bases between. Written as DNA, the CDR3 is TGTGCCAGCAGTTTAACAGGAGTGAACTATGGCTACACCTTC. This sequence encodes CASSLTGVNYGYTF.

The chain uses TRBV7-9 and TRBJ1-2, with TRBD1 as a possible D gene (6 bases). The V end was cut by 6 bases, the J end by 8 bases, with 13 bases between. Germline V gene lookup returns CDR1 SEHNR and CDR2 FQNEAQ (reference sequence). CDR3 length: 12 residues. This chain's CDR3 is CASRRGAEGYTF. Written as DNA, the CDR3 is TGTGCCAGCAGGCGGGGGGCGGAGGGCTACACCTTC.

The table lists this clonotype with a few counts. Sequence at one end of the junction differs from germline and may be a read error. The genes are TRBV5-5 and TRBJ2-7; no clear D gene. Germline loops: CDR1 SGHKS, CDR2 YYEKEE (reference sequence). This CDR3 region has 15 residues. CDR3 sequence: CASSLKGASTYKQYF. The DNA for the CDR3 is TGTGCCAGCAGCTTGAAGGGCGCATCTACCTACAAGCAGTACTTC.

This clonotype was observed many times. The chain combines TRBV12-3 or TRBV12-4 with TRBJ1-3, with unresolved D. The CDR3 runs 16 residues. V shed 1 base and J shed 0 bases, with 10 bases lying between them. Written as DNA, the CDR3 is TGTGCCAGCAGTTTAGGTGTCACTAGCTCTGGAAACACCATATATTTT. This gives the protein CASSLGVTSSGNTIYF.

This clonotype was detected only a few times. The chain links TRBV29-1 to TRBJ2-3, with a weak D call TRBD2 (6 bases). The CDR3 sequence is 16 residues long. Germline CDR1 and CDR2: SQVTM and ANQGSEA. Trimming left V 6 bases short and J 3 bases short, with 22 bases between. The CDR3 loop reads CSVIIVAGRGTDTQYF. CDR3 nucleotides: TGCAGCGTCATTATCGTAGCCGGGAGAGGGACAGATACGCAGTATTTT.

V usage is TRBV4-3 and J usage is TRBJ1-1; perhaps TRBD1 as D (5 bases). This CDR3 contains 15 residues. Germline lookup yields CDR1 LGHNA and CDR2 YSLEER. With 0 bases removed from V and 1 base from J, the gap between germline ends came to 9 bases. The CDR3 DNA sequence: TGCGCCAGCAGCCAAGACGGACACTCGAACACTGAAGCTTTCTTT. Residues: CASSQDGHSNTEAFF.

This clonotype was counted at least ten times. CDR3 residues: CASSRRPNKQYF. The CDR3 region has the DNA TGTGCCAGCAGCCGCCGACCAAATAAGCAGTACTTC. The V gene is TRBV12-3 or TRBV12-4, the J gene TRBJ2-7; D uncertain. The V gene lost 6 bases and the J gene lost 8 bases, with 14 bases spanning the gap. The CDR3 spans 12 residues.

The CDR3 DNA is TGTGCCAGCAGTGAAGTTGGGGGTAGCACAGATACGCAGTATTTT. It encodes CASSEVGGSTDTQYF. The genes are TRBV2 and TRBJ2-3; D may correspond to TRBD1 or TRBD2 (5 bases each). The CDR3 runs 15 residues. Per germline, CDR1 SNHLY and CDR2 FYNNEI. Trimming stripped 1 base from V and 0 bases from J, with 8 bases between.

V gene TRBV6-2 or TRBV6-3 combines with J gene TRBJ2-7; 7 nucleotides match TRBD1. Germline CDR1 is MNHEY and CDR2 is SVGEGT. This CDR3 comprises 17 residues. V was clipped by 2 bases and J by 3 bases; unmatched bases: 13. The DNA for the CDR3 is TGTGCCAGCAGTTACGACCCGACAGGGCGGCTCCTCTACGAGCAGTACTTC. This translates into CASSYDPTGRLLYEQYF.

This clonotype was detected ten times or more. The chain carries TRBV2 and TRBJ2-1, with 8 nucleotides matching TRBD2. The CDR3 is made up of 14 amino acids. Germline values: CDR1 SNHLY, CDR2 FYNNEI. The V gene end was trimmed by 4 bases and the J gene end by 5 bases; junction bases not matched to a gene: 4. The CDR3 DNA sequence: TGTGCCAGCAGTGCCCTGACTAGCGACAATGAGCAGTTCTTC. Translating it yields CASSALTSDNEQFF.

The genes are TRBV6-1 and TRBJ1-2, with TRBD1 matching 10 bases. V lost 5 bases to trimming and J lost 8 bases; unmatched junction nucleotides: 5. The CDR3 contains 13 residues. Per germline, CDR1 MNHNS and CDR2 SASEGT. In nucleotides, the CDR3 is TGTGCCAGCAGTCGTGGACAGGGGGTAGGCTACACCTTC. Translated: CASSRGQGVGYTF.

The chain employs TRBV12-3 or TRBV12-4 and TRBJ1-2, with unresolved D. V lost 3 bases and J 0 bases, leaving 8 bases between the germline ends. The CDR3 is made up of 14 amino acids. CDR3 sequence: CASSFILTNYGYTF. DNA for the CDR3: TGTGCCAGCAGTTTCATACTTACTAACTATGGCTACACCTTC.

The chain links TRBV5-1 to TRBJ1-4, with TRBD1 matching 7 bases. This CDR3 is 16 amino acids long. Per germline, CDR1 SGHRS and CDR2 YFSETQ. Germline trimming cut 1 base from V and 4 bases from J; bases unmatched to any gene: 7. The CDR3 DNA sequence: TGCGCCAGCAGCTTGTTAAGGGGGCTCGGTAATGAAAAACTGTTTTTT. It codes for CASSLLRGLGNEKLFF.

The sample holds many counts of this clonotype. The rearrangement uses TRBV12-3 or TRBV12-4 and TRBJ1-3; TRBD1 aligns across 7 bases. This CDR3 is 14 amino acids long. J was trimmed by 4 bases and V by 6 bases; bases with no gene match: 6. The CDR3 is CASSPTGSGNTIYF. CDR3 coding DNA: TGTGCCAGCAGCCCGACAGGGAGCGGAAACACCATATATTTT.

The chain employs TRBV9 and TRBJ2-7, with D unclear. CDR1 is SGDLS, CDR2 YYNGEE, per germline. V shed 1 base and J shed 0 bases, with 8 bases lying between them. CDR3 length equals 14 residues. The DNA of the CDR3 is TGTGCCAGCAGCGTACTTCCGAGCTCCTACGAGCAGTACTTC. The encoded protein is CASSVLPSSYEQYF.

This chain links TRBV12-3 or TRBV12-4 with TRBJ2-3; 14 nucleotides agree with TRBD2. With V trimmed by 7 bases and J by 7 bases, 13 bases remained unmatched. The CDR3 is made up of 17 amino acids. The CDR3 here is CASTPPPGLAGAYTQYF. CDR3 nucleotides: TGTGCCAGCACCCCCCCCCCGGGACTAGCGGGAGCGTATACGCAGTATTTT.